Sequencing of this TCR beta chain was carried out in a study of Ad26.COV2.S vaccination and SARS-CoV-2 variants. Across the whole study: Donor was one of the participants in the Ad26.COV2.S arm of the COV1001 trial.

V was trimmed by 4 bases and J by 5 bases, leaving 11 bases between them. The CDR3 has 13 residues. Germline V CDR1 and CDR2: MGHDK, SYGVNS. The data were produced by immunoSEQ multiplex PCR, yet TCRdb's version contains in-frame clones alone and is incomplete. Of some 520,000 clones in the sample, roughly 89% were seen once. The treatment: roughly 20 received Ad26.COV2.S at low or high dose, single or two shots; roughly five received placebo; per-sample allocation not given. Samples came from day 63 after the first vaccine or placebo injection. Whoever gave the sample was an adult aged 18-55 years in Boston.

Sequences were derived from peripheral blood, sampled in a trial of Ad26.COV2.S vaccine versus placebo. This clonotype was obtained from a person between 18 and 65 years old who received the Ad26.COV2.S COVID-19 vaccine or a placebo. The chain couples TRBV25-1 to TRBJ1-1; D ambiguous. The CDR3 DNA sequence: TGTGCCAGCAGTGGAATGGGAGTAACTGAAGCTTTCTTT. Its protein product is CASSGMGVTEAFF.